Listed here are 32 T cell receptor beta chains from one sample, sequenced in a study of cytomegalovirus exposure and HLA in healthy donors. The table came from immunoSEQ multiplex PCR; TCRdb's copy has only in-frame clones and leaves some out. The profile shows about 130,000 clones, around 89% of them singletons. Sequencing was performed on PBMCs. These receptors were collected from a woman between 25 and 40 years old in good health and CMV-seropositive.

The chain is built from TRBV2 and TRBJ1-1, with D unresolved. This CDR3 contains 13 residues. V was pared by 8 bases and J by 0 bases, with 10 bases between. CDR1 and CDR2 (germline): SNHLY, FYNNEI. CDR3: CASLGVVNTEAFF. In nucleotides, the CDR3 is TGTGCCAGCCTCGGGGTCGTGAACACTGAAGCTTTCTTT.

The chain has TRBV6-1 and TRBJ2-3, with a weak D call TRBD1 (6 bases). This CDR3 contains 13 residues. Germline V gene sequence: CDR1 MNHNS, CDR2 SASEGT. The V end was cut by 5 bases, the J end by 3 bases, with 9 bases between. This CDR3 reads CASSLTGTDTQYF. CDR3 coding DNA: TGTGCCAGCAGTCTCACAGGGACAGATACGCAGTATTTT.

The V call is TRBV27, the J call TRBJ2-5; 8 bases are a match to TRBD2. The CDR3 sequence is 15 residues long. The junction had 11 bases not matched to a gene; V was cut back by 6 bases and J by 5 bases. Germline CDR1 MNHEY, CDR2 SMNVEV (reference sequence). This chain's CDR3 is CASSPLTGGRETQYF. The CDR3 DNA is TGTGCCAGCAGCCCTTTGACGGGGGGGCGGGAGACCCAGTACTTC.

A word on this clone: Distinct nucleotide sequences in the sample also encode this CDR3. V is TRBV5-1 and J is TRBJ2-1; TRBD2 aligns across 9 bases. The germline gives CDR1 SGHRS, CDR2 YFSETQ. The V gene end was trimmed by 0 bases and the J gene end by 3 bases; junction bases not matched to a gene: 4. This CDR3 region has 16 residues. CDR3 protein: CASSLVPSGVYNEQFF. As DNA, the CDR3 is TGCGCCAGCAGCTTGGTCCCTAGCGGGGTCTACAATGAGCAGTTCTTC.

This clone showed up just once. The chain couples TRBV10-1 to TRBJ1-1, with a possible D match to TRBD1 (5 bases). Trimming removed 4 bases at V and 4 bases at J, with 10 bases between. In germline, CDR1 is WNHNN, CDR2 SYGVQD (reference sequence). This CDR3 comprises 13 residues. CDR3 loop: CASSAGKITEAFF. The CDR3 DNA reads as TGCGCCAGCAGTGCAGGGAAAATCACTGAAGCTTTCTTT.

This clone was recorded only once. CDR3 sequence: CASSRPQGAGGTEAFF. CDR3 sequence (DNA): TGTGCCAGCAGCCGACCCCAGGGGGCTGGGGGCACTGAAGCTTTCTTT. This chain uses TRBV4-2 with TRBJ1-1; TRBD1 matches 8 bases. CDR3 length equals 16 residues. In germline, CDR1 is LGHNA, CDR2 YNFKEQ. Trimming removed 4 bases from V and 4 bases from J; junction bases left unmatched: 11.

This chain joins TRBV5-4 and TRBJ2-3, with 11 nucleotides matching TRBD2. Germline V gene sequence: CDR1 SGHNT, CDR2 YYREEE (reference sequence). The ends lost 1 base at V and 2 bases at J; junction bases unmatched: 9. The CDR3 is 18 residues long. CDR3 sequence (DNA): TGTGCCAGCAGCTTGACGGTTTCTAGCGGGGGGACCACAGATACGCAGTATTTT. It codes for CASSLTVSSGGTTDTQYF.

The chain has TRBV12-5 and TRBJ2-1; 10 nucleotides align to TRBD2. With 7 bases clipped from V and 6 bases from J, the junction kept 9 bases outside the gene matches. The CDR3 is 15 residues long. Germline V gene data show CDR1 as LGHNT and CDR2 as FRNRAP. The CDR3 is CASAPGTSVPNEQFF. The CDR3 nucleotides are TGTGCTAGTGCCCCTGGGACTAGCGTACCCAATGAGCAGTTCTTC.

This chain connects TRBV7-8 to TRBJ2-1, with 14 bases matching TRBD2. Germline V gene sequence: CDR1 SGHVS, CDR2 FQNEAQ. There are 17 residues in the CDR3. V shed 2 bases and J 1 base; nucleotides not matched to a gene: 1. CDR3 nucleotides: TGTGCCAGCAGCTTACGGACTAGCGGGAGGTCCTACAATGAGCAGTTCTTC. Protein: CASSLRTSGRSYNEQFF.

The V gene is TRBV6-1, the J gene TRBJ2-7; TRBD2 might be the D (6 bases). The V gene's germline CDR1 is MNHNS and CDR2 SASEGT. The V gene lost 7 bases and the J gene lost 2 bases, with 12 bases spanning the gap. The CDR3 runs to 13 residues. CDR3 in DNA: TGTGCCAGCACGCGGGACGGAACCTACGAGCAGTACTTC. Its translation is CASTRDGTYEQYF.

V usage is TRBV27 and J usage is TRBJ2-2; 9 positions match TRBD1. The V segment lost 3 bases and the J segment 4 bases; nucleotides outside the gene matches: 0. The germline CDR1 and CDR2 sequences are MNHEY and SMNVEV (reference sequence). CDR3 length: 14 residues. CDR3 nucleotide sequence: TGTGCCAGCAGTTTGGGACAGGGCACCGGGGAGCTGTTTTTT. Encoded protein: CASSLGQGTGELFF.

The chain links TRBV5-1 to TRBJ1-4, with 9 bases lining up with TRBD1. The germline CDR1 and CDR2 sequences are SGHRS and YFSETQ. J gave up 5 bases and V 4 bases, and 3 bases lay outside the gene matches. This CDR3 is 14 amino acids long. The CDR3 protein is CASSTGGLNEKLFF. The CDR3 DNA follows: TGCGCCAGCAGCACAGGGGGCTTGAATGAAAAACTGTTTTTT.

This clone has just a few counts. The rearrangement links TRBV7-9 to TRBJ2-5, with TRBD1 matching 9 bases. This CDR3 has 17 residues. The ends lost 4 bases at V and 4 bases at J; junction bases unmatched: 13. Germline V lookup: CDR1 SEHNR, CDR2 FQNEAQ (reference sequence). Here the CDR3 reads CASSSGTGINTRETQYF. Written as DNA, the CDR3 is TGTGCCAGCAGCTCCGGGACAGGGATTAACACCAGAGAGACCCAGTACTTC.

This chain uses TRBV13 with TRBJ2-7; 11 bases agree with TRBD1. Trimming took 4 bases from V and 7 from J; bases not matched to a gene: 6. CDR1 is PRHDT, CDR2 FYEKMQ, per germline (reference sequence). The CDR3 extends over 14 amino acids. The CDR3 protein is CASSSGTGGGEQYF. The CDR3 nucleotides read TGTGCCAGCAGCTCCGGGACAGGGGGTGGTGAGCAGTACTTC. Full variable domain (rest looked up from reference TRBV13 and TRBJ2-7): AAGVIQSPRHLIKEKRETATLKCYPIPRHDTVYWYQQGPGQDPQFLISFYEKMQSDKGSIPDRFSAQQFSDYHSELNMSSLELGDSALYFCASSSGTGGGEQYFGPGTRLTVT.

J is TRBJ2-4 and V is TRBV5-6, with 15 bases matching TRBD2. Germline CDR1 reads SGHDT; CDR2 reads YYEEEE. CDR3 size: 16 residues. Unmatched junction bases numbered 9, after V lost 6 bases and J lost 8 bases. The CDR3 spells CASTLGLAGGYDIQYF. The CDR3 DNA follows: TGTGCCAGCACCCTGGGACTAGCGGGGGGCTACGACATTCAGTACTTC.

The chain couples TRBV27 to TRBJ2-1; no reliable D call. There are 16 residues in the CDR3. Trimming pared 8 bases from V and 0 bases from J, leaving 17 bases between. Germline CDR1 and CDR2: MNHEY and SMNVEV (reference sequence). The CDR3 DNA reads TGTGCCAGCGGCAGGTGGTCGCAAAGCTCCTACAATGAGCAGTTCTTC. Translated: CASGRWSQSSYNEQFF.

The rearrangement uses TRBV28 and TRBJ2-7; D is perhaps TRBD1 (5 bases). This CDR3 has 13 amino acids. Looked up from germline, CDR1 is MDHEN and CDR2 is SYDVKM. V was shortened by 6 bases and J by 3 bases, with 12 bases between the two germline ends. CDR3 residues: CASSPRQIYEQYF. CDR3 in DNA: TGTGCCAGCAGCCCACGACAGATCTACGAGCAGTACTTC.

The chain is built from TRBV2 and TRBJ2-5; tentatively, D is TRBD2 (7 bases). Germline CDR1 reads SNHLY; CDR2 reads FYNNEI. V was cut by 2 bases and J by 2 bases, with 15 bases left in between. The CDR3 is 16 residues long. This chain's CDR3 is CASSERGGFSQETQYF. The DNA for the CDR3 is TGTGCCAGCAGTGAAAGGGGGGGCTTCAGTCAAGAGACCCAGTACTTC. Together with reference TRBV2 and TRBJ2-5, the CDR3 gives the full variable domain: EPEVTQTPSHQVTQMGQEVILRCVPISNHLYFYWYRQILGQKVEFLVSFYNNEISEKSEIFDDQFSVERPDGSNFTLKIRSTKLEDSAMYFCASSERGGFSQETQYFGPGTRLLVL.

The rearrangement uses TRBV11-2 and TRBJ2-3; TRBD1 might be the D (5 bases). Germline CDR1 reads SGHAT; CDR2 reads FQNNGV. This CDR3 has 18 residues. V was cut by 5 bases and J by 1 base, with 22 bases left in between. For the CDR3, the DNA is TGTGCCAGCAGCCTACTTTACAGGAGTACCCCCGGCACAGATACGCAGTATTTT. This encodes CASSLLYRSTPGTDTQYF.

The genes are TRBV5-5 and TRBJ1-6, with 8 bases aligning to TRBD1. The junction had 5 bases not matched to a gene; V was cut back by 0 bases and J by 6 bases. The germline gives CDR1 SGHKS, CDR2 YYEKEE (reference sequence). The CDR3 has 16 residues. The CDR3 protein is CASSLAIGTGNSPLHF. CDR3 DNA sequence: TGTGCCAGCAGCTTGGCCATAGGGACAGGTAATTCACCCCTCCACTTT.

The chain has TRBV28 and TRBJ2-7; 8 bases line up with TRBD1. The V segment lost 4 bases and the J segment 4 bases; nucleotides outside the gene matches: 15. Germline assignment: CDR1 MDHEN and CDR2 SYDVKM. This CDR3 spans 17 amino acids. As DNA, the CDR3 is TGTGCCAGCAGTTCGTTTGCCGTGGACAGGGTTTTTTACGAGCAGTACTTC. It is translated as CASSSFAVDRVFYEQYF.

The CDR3 spells CASSVGTGAETQYF. The CDR3 DNA follows: TGTGCCAGCAGTGTGGGGACAGGGGCAGAGACCCAGTACTTC. The chain carries TRBV2 and TRBJ2-5; TRBD1 agrees at 10 bases. The CDR3 is 14 residues long. Germline-derived CDR1 and CDR2 are SNHLY and FYNNEI. The V segment lost 4 bases and the J segment 4 bases; nucleotides outside the gene matches: 3.

The chain carries TRBV4-1 and TRBJ1-4; 9 bases agree with TRBD1. The germline CDR1 and CDR2 sequences are MGHRA and YSYEKL. J was trimmed by 5 bases and V by 2 bases; bases with no gene match: 3. The CDR3 totals 15 residues. The CDR3, as DNA: TGCGCCAGCAGCCAAAACAGGGGGCGCAATGAAAAACTGTTTTTT. Translation gives CASSQNRGRNEKLFF.

This clone was detected once. This chain joins TRBV6-5 and TRBJ2-1; 8 bases are a match to TRBD2. V dropped 0 bases and J dropped 5; count of bases not matched to a gene: 6. The CDR3 covers 16 residues. CDR1 MNHEY and CDR2 SVGAGI come from the germline V gene. The DNA for the CDR3 is TGTGCCAGCAGTTACTCCACAGCGGGAGCTGACAATGAGCAGTTCTTC. Translated, it gives CASSYSTAGADNEQFF.

The chain joins TRBV27 to TRBJ1-2, with 7 bases fitting TRBD1. The trim removed 2 bases at V and 6 bases at J, leaving 6 bases unmatched. Per germline, CDR1 MNHEY and CDR2 SMNVEV (reference sequence). The CDR3 totals 14 residues. DNA of the CDR3: TGTGCCAGCAGTTTACAGGGGGGCGGTAATGGCTACACCTTC. It codes for CASSLQGGGNGYTF.

The chain joins TRBV10-2 to TRBJ2-5, with a possible D match to TRBD1 (6 bases). Germline loops: CDR1 WSHSY, CDR2 SAAADI. CDR3 length: 16 residues. V lost 5 bases to trimming and J lost 2 bases, with 18 bases between them. The CDR3 bases are TGCGCCAGCAGTTTTTTCCTACGGACAGTGCAAGAGACCCAGTACTTC. Encoded protein: CASSFFLRTVQETQYF.

The chain is built from TRBV23-1 and TRBJ1-1; TRBD1 is a possible D gene (5 bases). Being an ORF, TRBV23-1 has a function that is uncertain. Trimming removed 0 bases from V and 2 bases from J, with 7 bases in between. The CDR3 length is 14 residues. The CDR3 region has the DNA TGCGCCAGCAGTCAATCAGACAGCAACACTGAAGCTTTCTTT. This encodes CASSQSDSNTEAFF.

The chain combines TRBV11-2 with TRBJ2-1; D possibly corresponds to TRBD2 (6 bases). The ends were cut back, 2 bases at V and 3 bases at J, with 20 bases in the middle. The CDR3 extends over 18 amino acids. In germline, CDR1 is SGHAT, CDR2 FQNNGV. This chain's CDR3 is CASSLRPSVGLGYNEQFF. The DNA for the CDR3 is TGTGCCAGCAGCTTAAGGCCTAGCGTCGGCCTGGGCTACAATGAGCAGTTCTTC.

This clone came up once. The CDR3 region has the DNA TGCGCCAGCAGCCCCCAGGGACTAGCGGGGGACAATGAGCAGTTCTTC. This codes for CASSPQGLAGDNEQFF. The rearrangement joins TRBV5-1 to TRBJ2-1; 14 nucleotides agree with TRBD2. Per germline, CDR1 SGHRS and CDR2 YFSETQ. Trimming at V came to 4 bases and at J to 5 bases, leaving 5 bases not matched to a gene. The CDR3 contains 16 residues.

This chain joins TRBV6-1 and TRBJ1-3, with 8 bases identical to TRBD1. This CDR3 has 14 residues. Germline CDR1 reads MNHNS; CDR2 reads SASEGT. V lost 7 bases to trimming and J lost 0 bases; unmatched junction nucleotides: 2. DNA of the CDR3: TGTGCCAGCAATACAGGGGGCTCTGGAAACACCATATATTTT. This encodes CASNTGGSGNTIYF.

This chain links TRBV7-2 with TRBJ1-5; TRBD1 matches 9 bases. V dropped 9 bases and J dropped 0; count of bases not matched to a gene: 9. The CDR3 runs 16 residues. CDR1 and CDR2 (germline): SGHTA, FQGNSA. CDR3 sequence: CASTGTGRYSNQPQHF. CDR3 nucleotides: TGTGCCAGTACAGGGACAGGGAGGTATAGCAATCAGCCCCAGCATTTT.

The chain carries TRBV2 and TRBJ1-2; D may be TRBD1 (5 bases). V lost 3 bases, J lost 4 bases, and 12 bases lay in between. Germline V gives CDR1 SNHLY, CDR2 FYNNEI. The CDR3 is 14 residues long. The CDR3 sequence: CASSDYRTGYGYTF. CDR3 nucleotides: TGTGCCAGCAGTGATTACAGGACCGGCTATGGCTACACCTTC.